A single sample gave rise to the 2 T cell receptor beta chains below, sequenced in a study of blood T cell repertoires in COVID-19 (TCRdb year 2020). To prepare the library, the immunoSEQ multiplex PCR assay was applied. TCRdb limited this immuneACCESS table to in-frame rearrangements with V and J called. A share of clones is missing; checked studies link under half to unresolved V genes, and the rest is unexplained. Counted in this sample were some 180,000 clones; about 88% of them appeared once. The ten top clones hold 20% to 25% of the sample. The specimen sequenced was PBMCs or T cells enriched from blood (not recorded which). These receptors were obtained from a middle-aged woman in a cohort exposed to, infected with or recovered from COVID-19 (not recorded which).

This chain joins TRBV4-1 and TRBJ2-3; possible D gene TRBD2, 6 bases. The CDR3 runs to 17 residues. The V end lost 4 bases, the J end lost 3 bases, and 20 bases lay between the germline ends. Germline CDR1 is MGHRA and CDR2 is YSYEKL. The CDR3 DNA is TGCGCCAGCAGCCTGGGGCGGTGGCGGGGTCGGACAGATACGCAGTATTTT. It is translated as CASSLGRWRGRTDTQYF.

J is TRBJ2-3 and V is TRBV12-3 or TRBV12-4; unclear D gene. Trimming shortened V by 7 bases and J by 6 bases, and 14 bases separated the two germline ends. This CDR3 spans 13 amino acids. The CDR3 nucleotides read TGTGCCAGCACCCGGGTGGCTCGGGATACGCAGTATTTT. Protein sequence: CASTRVARDTQYF.